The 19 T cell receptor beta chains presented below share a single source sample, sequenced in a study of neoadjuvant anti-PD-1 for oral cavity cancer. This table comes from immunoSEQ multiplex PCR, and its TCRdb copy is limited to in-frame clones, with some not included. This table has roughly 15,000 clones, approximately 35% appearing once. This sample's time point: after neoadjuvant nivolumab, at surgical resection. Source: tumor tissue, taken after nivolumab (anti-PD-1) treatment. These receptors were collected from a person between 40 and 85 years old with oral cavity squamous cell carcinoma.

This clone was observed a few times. DNA of the CDR3: TGTGCCAGCAGCCCGCGGGCCGAGCAGTACTTC. It codes for CASSPRAEQYF. This chain uses TRBV6-6 with TRBJ2-7, with D possibly TRBD2 on 5 matching bases. From germline, CDR1 is MNHNY and CDR2 SVGAGI (reference sequence). Between the trimmed V and J ends, which lost 6 bases and 6 bases, there was a span of 9 bases. The length of the CDR3 is 11 residues.

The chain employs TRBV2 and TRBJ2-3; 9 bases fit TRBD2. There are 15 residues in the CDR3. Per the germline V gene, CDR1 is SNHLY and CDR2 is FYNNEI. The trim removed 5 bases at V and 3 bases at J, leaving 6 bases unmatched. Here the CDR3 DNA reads TGTGCCAGCAGTCTGGCGGGGGGGGTGACAGATACGCAGTATTTT. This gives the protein CASSLAGGVTDTQYF.

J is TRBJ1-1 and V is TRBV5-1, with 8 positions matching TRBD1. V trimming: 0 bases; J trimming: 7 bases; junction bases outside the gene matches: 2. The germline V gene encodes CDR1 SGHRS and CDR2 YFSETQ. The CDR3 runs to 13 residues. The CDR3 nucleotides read TGCGCCAGCAGCTTGGATGGGACAGGTGAAGCTTTCTTT. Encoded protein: CASSLDGTGEAFF.

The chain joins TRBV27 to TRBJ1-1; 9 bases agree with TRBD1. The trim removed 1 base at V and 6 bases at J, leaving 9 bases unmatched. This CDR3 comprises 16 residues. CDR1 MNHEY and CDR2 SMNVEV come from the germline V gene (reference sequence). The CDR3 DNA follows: TGTGCCAGCAGTTTATACGGGACAGGGAATTCTGCTGAAGCTTTCTTT. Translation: CASSLYGTGNSAEAFF.

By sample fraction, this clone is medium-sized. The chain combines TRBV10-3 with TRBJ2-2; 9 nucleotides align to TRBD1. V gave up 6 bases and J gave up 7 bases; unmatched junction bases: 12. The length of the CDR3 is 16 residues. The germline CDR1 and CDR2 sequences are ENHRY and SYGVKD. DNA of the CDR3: TGTGCCATCAGCAAATCCGGGACAGGGTATGACGGGGAGCTGTTTTTT. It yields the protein CAISKSGTGYDGELFF.

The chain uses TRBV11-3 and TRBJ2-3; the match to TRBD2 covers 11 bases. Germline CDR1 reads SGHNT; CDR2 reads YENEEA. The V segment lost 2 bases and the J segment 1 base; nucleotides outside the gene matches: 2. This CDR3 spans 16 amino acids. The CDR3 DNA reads TGTGCCAGCAGCTTATCACTAGCGGGAGGCACAGATACGCAGTATTTT. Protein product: CASSLSLAGGTDTQYF.

The CDR3 sequence: CASSQVLGTEAFF. CDR3 nucleotide sequence: TGTGCCAGCAGCCAAGTGTTAGGCACTGAAGCTTTCTTT. The chain is built from TRBV4-2 and TRBJ1-1; no firm D call. This CDR3 has 13 amino acids. Trimming left V 1 base short and J 4 bases short, with 7 bases between. CDR1 is LGHNA and CDR2 is YNFKEQ in the germline V gene.

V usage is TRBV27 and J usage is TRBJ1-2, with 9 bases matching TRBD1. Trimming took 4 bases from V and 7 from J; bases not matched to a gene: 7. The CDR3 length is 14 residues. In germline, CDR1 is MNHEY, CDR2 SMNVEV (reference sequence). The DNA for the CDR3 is TGTGCCAGCAGTTCCGGGACAGGGCTTCTTGGCTACACCTTC. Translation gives CASSSGTGLLGYTF.

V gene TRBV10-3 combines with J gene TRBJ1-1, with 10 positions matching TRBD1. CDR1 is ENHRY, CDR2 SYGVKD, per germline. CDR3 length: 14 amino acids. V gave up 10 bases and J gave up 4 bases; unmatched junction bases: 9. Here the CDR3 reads CATSGTGVSTEAFF. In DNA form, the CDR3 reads TGTGCCACTTCCGGGACAGGGGTGAGCACTGAAGCTTTCTTT.

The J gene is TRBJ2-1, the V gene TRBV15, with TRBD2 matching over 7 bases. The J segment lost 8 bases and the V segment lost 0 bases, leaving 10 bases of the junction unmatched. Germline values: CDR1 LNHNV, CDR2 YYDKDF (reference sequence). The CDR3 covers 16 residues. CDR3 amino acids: CATSRDPGGGEDEQFF. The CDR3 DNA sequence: TGTGCCACCAGCAGAGACCCCGGCGGGGGTGAAGATGAGCAGTTCTTC.

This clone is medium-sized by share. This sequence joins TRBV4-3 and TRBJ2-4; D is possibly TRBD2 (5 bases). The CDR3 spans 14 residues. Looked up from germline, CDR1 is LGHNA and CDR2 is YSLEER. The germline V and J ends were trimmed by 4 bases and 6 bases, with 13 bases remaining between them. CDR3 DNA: TGCGCCAGCAGCCCAGAGAGGGCGGGAAACATTCAGTACTTC. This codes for CASSPERAGNIQYF.

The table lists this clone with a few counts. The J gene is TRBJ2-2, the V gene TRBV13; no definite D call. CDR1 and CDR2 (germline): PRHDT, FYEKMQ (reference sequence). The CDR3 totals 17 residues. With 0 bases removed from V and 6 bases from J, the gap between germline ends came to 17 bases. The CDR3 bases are TGTGCCAGCAGCTTAGGCCTCGCAGGTTTGATCTCCGGGGAGCTGTTTTTT. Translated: CASSLGLAGLISGELFF.

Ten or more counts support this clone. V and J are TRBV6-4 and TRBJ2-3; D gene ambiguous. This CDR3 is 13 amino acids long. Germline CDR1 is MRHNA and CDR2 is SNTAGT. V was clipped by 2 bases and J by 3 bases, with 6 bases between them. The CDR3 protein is CASSDGRTDTQYF. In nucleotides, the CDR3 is TGTGCCAGCAGTGACGGCCGGACAGATACGCAGTATTTT.

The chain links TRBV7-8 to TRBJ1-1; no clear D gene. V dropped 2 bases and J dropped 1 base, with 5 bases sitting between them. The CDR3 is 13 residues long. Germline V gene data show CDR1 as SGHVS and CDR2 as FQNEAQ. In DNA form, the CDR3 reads TGTGCCAGCAGCTTATCGGGGAACACTGAAGCTTTCTTT. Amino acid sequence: CASSLSGNTEAFF.

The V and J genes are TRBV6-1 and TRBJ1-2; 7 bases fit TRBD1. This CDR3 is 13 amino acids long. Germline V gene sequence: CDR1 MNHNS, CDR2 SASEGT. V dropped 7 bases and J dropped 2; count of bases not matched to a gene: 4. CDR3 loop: CASILQGNYGYTF. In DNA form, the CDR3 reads TGTGCCAGCATCCTACAGGGGAACTATGGCTACACCTTC.

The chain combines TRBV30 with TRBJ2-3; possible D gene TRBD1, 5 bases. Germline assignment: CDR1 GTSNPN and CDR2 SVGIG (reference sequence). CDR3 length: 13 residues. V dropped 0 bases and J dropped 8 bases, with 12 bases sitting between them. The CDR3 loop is CAWSVQVGPTQYF. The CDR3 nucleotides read TGTGCCTGGAGTGTACAGGTTGGTCCTACGCAGTATTTT. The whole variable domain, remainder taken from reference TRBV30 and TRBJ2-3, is SQTIHQWPATLVQPVGSPLSLECTVEGTSNPNLYWYRQAAGRGLQLLFYSVGIGQISSEVPQNLSASRPQDRQFILSSKKLLLSDSGFYLCAWSVQVGPTQYFGPGTRLTVL.

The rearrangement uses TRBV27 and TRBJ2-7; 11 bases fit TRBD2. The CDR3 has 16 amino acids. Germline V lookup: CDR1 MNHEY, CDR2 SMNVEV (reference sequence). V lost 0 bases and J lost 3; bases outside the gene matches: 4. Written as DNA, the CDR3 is TGTGCCAGCAGTTTATCGGGGACTAGCGGAGTCTACGAGCAGTACTTC. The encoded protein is CASSLSGTSGVYEQYF.

The CDR3 loop reads CASSFRTGTQGETQYF. In DNA, the CDR3 is TGCGCCAGCAGCTTCCGGACAGGGACACAAGGGGAGACCCAGTACTTC. The chain combines TRBV5-1 with TRBJ2-5; 8 bases are shared with TRBD1. CDR3 length equals 16 residues. V was pared by 2 bases and J by 5 bases, with 11 bases of the junction left unmatched. CDR1 is SGHRS, CDR2 YFSETQ, per germline.

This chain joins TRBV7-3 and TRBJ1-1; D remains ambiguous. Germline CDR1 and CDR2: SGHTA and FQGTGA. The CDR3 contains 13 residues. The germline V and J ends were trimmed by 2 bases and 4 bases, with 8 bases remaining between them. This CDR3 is CASSLGVSTEAFF. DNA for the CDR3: TGTGCCAGCAGCTTAGGAGTTTCCACTGAAGCTTTCTTT.